This record looks at one TCR beta chain sequence and its context. The antigen is undetermined. Any patient presenting with uncontrolled infection, other autoimmune disease, pregnancy or lactation was left out. This sample is part of a study of T cells in Graves' hyperthyroidism and ophthalmopathy. Study-level results: Stable hyperthyroidism was told apart from ophthalmopathy by a model built on 13 V-J features. Before onset, ophthalmopathy was predicted by the model a median roughly six months earlier.

Amplification of TCR beta CDR3 regions was performed using RNA transcripts as template. Primed by the HTBI set, a first-round RT-PCR was run on the TCR CDR3. Each CDR3 protein gets one entry after TCRdb re-called the multiplex PCR reads with MiXCR. The sample holds fewer than 500,000 distinct CDR3 sequences, less than 15% seen once. The CDR3 has 15 amino acids. Germline V gene data show CDR1 as LNHDA and CDR2 as SQIVND (reference sequence). The V end was cut by 6 bases, the J end by 7 bases, with 16 bases between. The chain combines TRBV19 with TRBJ1-6, with TRBD1 as a possible D gene (6 bases). Sequencing input: blood. This receptor was taken from a man aged 25-45 years with Graves' hyperthyroidism that later progressed to Graves' ophthalmopathy. The CDR3 here is CASRGTGKRNSPLHF. The DNA of the CDR3 is TGTGCCAGTAGGGGAACAGGGAAGAGGAATTCACCCCTCCACTTT.